This entry features one TCR beta chain sequence. It lacks a known antigen. Base-call qualities are not available, and no considerably larger clone is one nucleotide away. The germline V gene encodes CDR1 SNHLY and CDR2 FYNNEI. The CDR3, cysteine through phenylalanine, is 15 amino acids long. Only the CDR3 DNA is retained, 45 bases long and in frame from the first base. Trimming removed 6 bases from V and 1 base from J; the gene matches leave 7 bases unexplained. This sample is part of a study of T cell changes during pregnancy in multiple sclerosis (dated by TCRdb to about 2019). General notes on the study: The study looked at changes in the T cell repertoire across pregnancy in women with multiple sclerosis.

Libraries were prepared through the immunoSEQ multiplex PCR assay. Entries here come from immuneACCESS through TCRdb and include only in-frame sequences with V and J called. Some clones fail to appear in such tables; in the studies checked, an unresolved V gene covers under half of the shortfall, and the cause of the remainder is unknown. The sample table shows about 70,000 clones, and just over 90% are seen once. The ten largest clones represent 2% to 2.5% of the sample. The chain was built from TRBV2 and TRBJ2-5, with 8 middle bases fitting TRBD2. The sequence came from a female donor in good health, enrolled as a control in a pregnancy study. Source: peripheral blood, taken in the second trimester of pregnancy. The nucleotide sequence reads TGTGCCAGCAGCACCGGGACTAGGGGCCAAGAGACCCAGTACTTC. It specifies CASSTGTRGQETQYF. The reference TRBV2 and TRBJ2-5 proteins fill in what lies around the CDR3, so the full variable domain reads EPEVTQTPSHQVTQMGQEVILRCVPISNHLYFYWYRQILGQKVEFLVSFYNNEISEKSEIFDDQFSVERPDGSNFTLKIRSTKLEDSAMYFCASSTGTRGQETQYFGPGTRLLVL.